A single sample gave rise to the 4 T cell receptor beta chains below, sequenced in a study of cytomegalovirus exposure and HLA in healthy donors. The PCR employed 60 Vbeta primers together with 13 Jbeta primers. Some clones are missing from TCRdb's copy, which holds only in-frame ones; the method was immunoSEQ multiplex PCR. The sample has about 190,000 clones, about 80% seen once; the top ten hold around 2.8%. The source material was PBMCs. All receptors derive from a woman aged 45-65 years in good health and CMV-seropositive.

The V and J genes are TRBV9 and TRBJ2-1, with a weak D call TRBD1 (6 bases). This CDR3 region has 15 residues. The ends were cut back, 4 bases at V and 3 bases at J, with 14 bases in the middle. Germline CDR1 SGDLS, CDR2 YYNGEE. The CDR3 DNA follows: TGTGCCAGCAGCTCATCCGGGACAAACTACAATGAGCAGTTCTTC. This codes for CASSSSGTNYNEQFF.

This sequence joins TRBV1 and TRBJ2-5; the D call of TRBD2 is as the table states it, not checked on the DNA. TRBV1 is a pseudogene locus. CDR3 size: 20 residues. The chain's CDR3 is CTSSQRTGTSGGALQETQYF. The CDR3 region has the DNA TGCACCAGCAGCCAAAGAACCGGGACTAGCGGGGGGGCTCTCCAAGAGACCCAGTACTTC.

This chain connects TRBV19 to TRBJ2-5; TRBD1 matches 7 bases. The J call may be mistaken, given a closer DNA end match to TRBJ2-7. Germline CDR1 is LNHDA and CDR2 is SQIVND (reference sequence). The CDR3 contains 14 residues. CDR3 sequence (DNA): TGTGCCAGTAGGGGGACAGAGGCGACCTACGAGCAGTACTTC. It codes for CASRGTEATYEQYF.

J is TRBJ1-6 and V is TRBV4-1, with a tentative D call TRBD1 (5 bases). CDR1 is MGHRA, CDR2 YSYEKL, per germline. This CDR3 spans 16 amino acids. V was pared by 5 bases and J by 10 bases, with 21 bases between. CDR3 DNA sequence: TGCGCCAGCAGCTCCCACCGGGACGGGAGGCCGTCACCCCTCCACTTT. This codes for CASSSHRDGRPSPLHF.